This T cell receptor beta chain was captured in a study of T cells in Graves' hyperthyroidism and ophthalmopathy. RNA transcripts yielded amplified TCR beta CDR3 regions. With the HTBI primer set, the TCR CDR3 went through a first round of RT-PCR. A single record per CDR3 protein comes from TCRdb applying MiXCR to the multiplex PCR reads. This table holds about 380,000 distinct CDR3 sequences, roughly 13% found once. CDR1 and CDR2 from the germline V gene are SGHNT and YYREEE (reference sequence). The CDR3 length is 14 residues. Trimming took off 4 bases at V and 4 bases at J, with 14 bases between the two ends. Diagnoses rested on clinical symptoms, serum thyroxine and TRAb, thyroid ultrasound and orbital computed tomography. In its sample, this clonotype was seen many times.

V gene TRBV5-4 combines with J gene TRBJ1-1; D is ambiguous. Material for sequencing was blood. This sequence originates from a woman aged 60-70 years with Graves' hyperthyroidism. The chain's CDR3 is CASSGAAGGTEAFF. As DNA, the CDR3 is TGTGCCAGCAGCGGTGCGGCCGGCGGCACTGAAGCTTTCTTT.